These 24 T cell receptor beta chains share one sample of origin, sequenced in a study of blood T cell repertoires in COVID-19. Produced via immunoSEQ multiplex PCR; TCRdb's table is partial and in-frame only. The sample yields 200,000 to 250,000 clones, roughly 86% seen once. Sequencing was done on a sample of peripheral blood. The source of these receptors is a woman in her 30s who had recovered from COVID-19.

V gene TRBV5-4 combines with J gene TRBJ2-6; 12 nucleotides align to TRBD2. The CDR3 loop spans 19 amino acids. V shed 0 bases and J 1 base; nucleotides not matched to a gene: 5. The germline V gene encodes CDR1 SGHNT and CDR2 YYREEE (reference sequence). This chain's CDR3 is CASSLGLAGVGSGANVLTF. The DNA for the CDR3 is TGTGCCAGCAGCTTGGGACTAGCGGGGGTAGGGTCTGGGGCCAACGTCCTGACTTTC.

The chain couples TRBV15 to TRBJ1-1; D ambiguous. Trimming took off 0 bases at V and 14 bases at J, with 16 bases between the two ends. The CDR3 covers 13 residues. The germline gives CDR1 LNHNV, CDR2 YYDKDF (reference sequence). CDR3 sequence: CATSRDIVPDTFF. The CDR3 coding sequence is TGTGCCACCAGCAGAGATATTGTGCCCGATACATTCTTT.

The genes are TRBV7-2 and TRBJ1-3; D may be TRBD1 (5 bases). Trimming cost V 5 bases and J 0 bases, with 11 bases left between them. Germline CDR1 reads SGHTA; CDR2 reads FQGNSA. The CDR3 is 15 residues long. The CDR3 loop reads CASSIDSFSGNTIYF. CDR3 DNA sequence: TGTGCCAGCAGCATCGACAGCTTCTCTGGAAACACCATATATTTT.

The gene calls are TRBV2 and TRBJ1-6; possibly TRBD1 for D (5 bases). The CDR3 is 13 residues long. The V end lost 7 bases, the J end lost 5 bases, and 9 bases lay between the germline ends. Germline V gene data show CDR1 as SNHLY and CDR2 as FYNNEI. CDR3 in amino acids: CASILDNNSPLHF. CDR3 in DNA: TGTGCCAGCATTCTGGACAATAATTCACCCCTCCACTTT.

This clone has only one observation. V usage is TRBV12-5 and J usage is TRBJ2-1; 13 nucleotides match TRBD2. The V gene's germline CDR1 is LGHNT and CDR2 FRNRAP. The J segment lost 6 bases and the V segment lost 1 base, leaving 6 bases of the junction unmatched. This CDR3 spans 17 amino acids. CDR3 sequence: CASGLETGLAGFNEQFF. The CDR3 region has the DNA TGTGCTAGTGGTTTGGAAACGGGACTAGCGGGGTTCAATGAGCAGTTCTTC. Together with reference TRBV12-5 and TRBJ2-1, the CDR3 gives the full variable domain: DARVTQTPRHKVTEMGQEVTMRCQPILGHNTVFWYRQTMMQGLELLAYFRNRAPLDDSGMPKDRFSAEMPDATLATLKIQPSEPRDSAVYFCASGLETGLAGFNEQFFGPGTRLTVL.

CDR3 bases: TGTGCCAGCAGCACCACAGGGAAACTAATTAACACCGGGGAGCTGTTTTTT. It specifies CASSTTGKLINTGELFF. The rearrangement links TRBV9 to TRBJ2-2; weak D call: TRBD1 (6 bases). The CDR3 consists of 17 residues. V lost 4 bases and J lost 2, with 18 bases in between. The germline gives CDR1 SGDLS, CDR2 YYNGEE.

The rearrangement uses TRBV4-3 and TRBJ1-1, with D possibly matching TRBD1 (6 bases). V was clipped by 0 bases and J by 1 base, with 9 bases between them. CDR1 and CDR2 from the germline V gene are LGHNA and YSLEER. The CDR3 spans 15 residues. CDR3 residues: CASSQDPGENTEAFF. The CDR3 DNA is TGCGCCAGCAGCCAAGACCCAGGGGAGAACACTGAAGCTTTCTTT.

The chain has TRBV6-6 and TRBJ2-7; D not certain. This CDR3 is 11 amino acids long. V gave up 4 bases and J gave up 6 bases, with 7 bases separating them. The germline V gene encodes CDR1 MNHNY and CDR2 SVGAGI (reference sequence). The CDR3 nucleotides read TGTGCCAGCAGTTCCCGACTCGAGCAGTACTTC. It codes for CASSSRLEQYF.

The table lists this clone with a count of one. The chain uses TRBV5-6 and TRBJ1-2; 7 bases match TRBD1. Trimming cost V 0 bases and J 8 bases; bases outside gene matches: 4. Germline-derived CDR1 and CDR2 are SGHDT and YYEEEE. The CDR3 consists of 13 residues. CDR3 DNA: TGTGCCAGCAGCTTGGAGGGGGCCCACGGCTACACCTTC. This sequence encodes CASSLEGAHGYTF.

The CDR3 nucleotides read TGTGCCAGCAGCTCTTATGATCCGGGAGCCAAAAACATTCAGTACTTC. This gives the protein CASSSYDPGAKNIQYF. V and J are TRBV12-1 and TRBJ2-4; the table's D call of TRBD2 was not tested on the DNA. TRBV12-1 is a pseudogene locus. The CDR3 is made up of 16 amino acids.

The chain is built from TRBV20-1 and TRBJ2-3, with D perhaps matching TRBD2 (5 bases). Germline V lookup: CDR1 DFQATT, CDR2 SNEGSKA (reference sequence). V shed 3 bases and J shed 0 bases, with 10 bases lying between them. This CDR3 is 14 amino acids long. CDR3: CSASDRTSTDTQYF. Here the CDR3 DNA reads TGCAGTGCTAGTGATAGGACTAGCACAGATACGCAGTATTTT.

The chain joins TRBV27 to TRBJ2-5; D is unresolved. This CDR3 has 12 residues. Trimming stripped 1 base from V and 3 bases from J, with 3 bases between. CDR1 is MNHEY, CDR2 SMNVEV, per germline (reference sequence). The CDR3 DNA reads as TGTGCCAGCAGTTTATTAAAAGAGACCCAGTACTTC. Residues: CASSLLKETQYF.

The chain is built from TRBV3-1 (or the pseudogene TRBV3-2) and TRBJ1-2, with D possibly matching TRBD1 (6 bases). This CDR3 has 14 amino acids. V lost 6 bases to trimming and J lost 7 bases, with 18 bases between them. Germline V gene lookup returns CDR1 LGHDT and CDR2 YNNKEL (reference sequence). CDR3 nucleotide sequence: TGTGCCAGCAGTACAGGACAGTTGAGTGGTGGCTACACCTTC. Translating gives CASSTGQLSGGYTF.

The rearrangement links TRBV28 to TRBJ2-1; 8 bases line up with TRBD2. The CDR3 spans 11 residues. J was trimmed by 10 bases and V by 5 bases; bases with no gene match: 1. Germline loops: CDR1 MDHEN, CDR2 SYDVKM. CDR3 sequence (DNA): TGTGCCAGCAGTGTAGCGGGAGAGCAGTTCTTC. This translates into CASSVAGEQFF. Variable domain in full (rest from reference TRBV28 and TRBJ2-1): DVKVTQSSRYLVKRTGEKVFLECVQDMDHENMFWYRQDPGLGLRLIYFSYDVKMKEKGDIPEGYSVSREKKERFSLILESASTNQTSMYLCASSVAGEQFFGPGTRLTVL.

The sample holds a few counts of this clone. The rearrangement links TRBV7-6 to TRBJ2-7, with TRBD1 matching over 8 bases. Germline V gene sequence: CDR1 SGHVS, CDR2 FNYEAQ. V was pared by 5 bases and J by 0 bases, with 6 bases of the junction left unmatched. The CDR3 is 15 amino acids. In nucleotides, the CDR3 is TGTGCCAGCAGCCCCCGACAGGGGATCTCCTACGAGCAGTACTTC. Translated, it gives CASSPRQGISYEQYF.

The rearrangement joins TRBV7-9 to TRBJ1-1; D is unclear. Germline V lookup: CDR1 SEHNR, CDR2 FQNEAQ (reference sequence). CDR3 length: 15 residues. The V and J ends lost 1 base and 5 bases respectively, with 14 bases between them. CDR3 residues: CASSLGSGGLTEAFF. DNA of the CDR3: TGTGCCAGCAGCTTAGGTAGTGGAGGGCTTACTGAAGCTTTCTTT.

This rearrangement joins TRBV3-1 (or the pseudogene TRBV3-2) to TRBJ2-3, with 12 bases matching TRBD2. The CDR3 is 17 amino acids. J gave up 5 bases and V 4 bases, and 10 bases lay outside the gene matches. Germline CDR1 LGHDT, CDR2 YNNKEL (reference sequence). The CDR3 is CASSPGTSGSGLDTQYF. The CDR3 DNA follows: TGTGCCAGCAGCCCCGGGACTAGCGGGTCCGGTCTAGATACGCAGTATTTT.

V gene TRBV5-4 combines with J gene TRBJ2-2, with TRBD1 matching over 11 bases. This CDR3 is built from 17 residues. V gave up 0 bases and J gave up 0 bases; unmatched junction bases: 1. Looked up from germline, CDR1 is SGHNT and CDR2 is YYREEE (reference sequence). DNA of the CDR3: TGTGCCAGCAGCTTGGGGACAGGGGGCGCGAACACCGGGGAGCTGTTTTTT. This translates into CASSLGTGGANTGELFF.

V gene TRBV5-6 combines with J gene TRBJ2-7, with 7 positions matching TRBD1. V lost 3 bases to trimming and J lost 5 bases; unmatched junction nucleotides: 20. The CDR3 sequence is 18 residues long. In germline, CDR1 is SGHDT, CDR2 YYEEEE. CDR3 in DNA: TGTGCCAGCAGCTCCAAGGGGGCCAGAGTTGGTGAGGAGGACGAGCAGTACTTC. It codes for CASSSKGARVGEEDEQYF.

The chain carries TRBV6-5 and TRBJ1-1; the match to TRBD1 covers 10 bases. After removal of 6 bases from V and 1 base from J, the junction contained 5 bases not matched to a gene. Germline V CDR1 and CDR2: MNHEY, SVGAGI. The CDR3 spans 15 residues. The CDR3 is CASSKGQGKNTEAFF. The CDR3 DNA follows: TGTGCCAGCAGCAAGGGACAGGGGAAGAACACTGAAGCTTTCTTT.

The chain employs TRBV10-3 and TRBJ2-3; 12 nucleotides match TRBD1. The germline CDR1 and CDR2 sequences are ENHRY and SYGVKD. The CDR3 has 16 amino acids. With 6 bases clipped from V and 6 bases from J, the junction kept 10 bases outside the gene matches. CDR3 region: CAISGKGQGAPDTQYF. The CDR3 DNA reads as TGTGCCATCAGCGGTAAGGGACAGGGGGCGCCGGATACGCAGTATTTT.

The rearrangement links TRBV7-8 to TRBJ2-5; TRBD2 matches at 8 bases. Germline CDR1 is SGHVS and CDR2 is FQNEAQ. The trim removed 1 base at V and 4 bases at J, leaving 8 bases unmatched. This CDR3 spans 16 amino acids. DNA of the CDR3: TGTGCCAGCAGCTTAGTAGTCGGGGGGGCCCCAGAGACCCAGTACTTC. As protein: CASSLVVGGAPETQYF.

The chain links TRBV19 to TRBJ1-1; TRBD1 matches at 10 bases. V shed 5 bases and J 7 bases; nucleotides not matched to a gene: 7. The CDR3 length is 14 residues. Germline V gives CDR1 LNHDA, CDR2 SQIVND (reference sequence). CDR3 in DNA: TGTGCCAGTAGTGCCCGGGACAGGGGTTATGAAGCTTTCTTT. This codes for CASSARDRGYEAFF.

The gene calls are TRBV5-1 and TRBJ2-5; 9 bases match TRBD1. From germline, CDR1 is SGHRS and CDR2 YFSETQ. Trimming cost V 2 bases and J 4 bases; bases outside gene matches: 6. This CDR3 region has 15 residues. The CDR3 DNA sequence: TGCGCCAGCAGCTTCCGGGACAGGGAGAGAGAGACCCAGTACTTC. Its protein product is CASSFRDRERETQYF.